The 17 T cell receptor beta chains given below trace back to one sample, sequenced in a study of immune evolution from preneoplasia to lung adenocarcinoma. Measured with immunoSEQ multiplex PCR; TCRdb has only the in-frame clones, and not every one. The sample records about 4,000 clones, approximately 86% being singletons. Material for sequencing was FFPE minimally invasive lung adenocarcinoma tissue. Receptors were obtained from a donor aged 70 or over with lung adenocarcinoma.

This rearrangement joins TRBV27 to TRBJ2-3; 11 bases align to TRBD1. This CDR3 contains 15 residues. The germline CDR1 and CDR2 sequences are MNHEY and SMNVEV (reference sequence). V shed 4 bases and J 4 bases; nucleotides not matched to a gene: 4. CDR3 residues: CASSYGQGAADTQYF. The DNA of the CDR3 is TGTGCCAGCAGTTACGGACAGGGGGCGGCAGATACGCAGTATTTT.

CDR3 sequence reads: CASRGDIDQPQHF. CDR3 nucleotide sequence: TGTGCCAGCAGAGGGGACATCGATCAGCCCCAGCATTTT. V and J are TRBV6-6 and TRBJ1-5, with D possibly matching TRBD1 (6 bases). CDR3 length: 13 residues. V was trimmed by 6 bases and J by 5 bases, leaving 11 bases between them. Germline-derived CDR1 and CDR2 are MNHNY and SVGAGI (reference sequence).

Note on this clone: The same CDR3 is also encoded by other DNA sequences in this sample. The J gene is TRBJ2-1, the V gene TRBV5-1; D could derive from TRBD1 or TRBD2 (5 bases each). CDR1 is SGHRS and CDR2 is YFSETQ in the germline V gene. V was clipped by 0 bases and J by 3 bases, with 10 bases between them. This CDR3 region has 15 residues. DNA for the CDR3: TGCGCCAGCAGCTTGGTGCCAGGGAGCTACAATGAGCAGTTCTTC. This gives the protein CASSLVPGSYNEQFF.

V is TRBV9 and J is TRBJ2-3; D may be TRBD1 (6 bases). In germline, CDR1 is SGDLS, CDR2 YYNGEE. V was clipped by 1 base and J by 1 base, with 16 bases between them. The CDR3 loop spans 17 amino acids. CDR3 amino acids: CASSVRDRYYGTDTQYF. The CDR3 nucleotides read TGTGCCAGCAGCGTACGAGACAGGTATTATGGCACAGATACGCAGTATTTT.

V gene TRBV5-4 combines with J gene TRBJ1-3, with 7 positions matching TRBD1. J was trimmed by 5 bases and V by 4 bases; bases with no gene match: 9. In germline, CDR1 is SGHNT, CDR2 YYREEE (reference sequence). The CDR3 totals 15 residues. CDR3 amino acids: CASSRAGTERNTIYF. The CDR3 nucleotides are TGTGCCAGCAGCCGGGCCGGGACAGAGAGAAACACCATATATTTT.

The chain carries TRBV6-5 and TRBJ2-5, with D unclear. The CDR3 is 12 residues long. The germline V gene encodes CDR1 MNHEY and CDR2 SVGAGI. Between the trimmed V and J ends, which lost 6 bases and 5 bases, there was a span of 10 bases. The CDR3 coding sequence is TGTGCCAGCAGCCAGCAAGGGGAGACCCAGTACTTC. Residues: CASSQQGETQYF.

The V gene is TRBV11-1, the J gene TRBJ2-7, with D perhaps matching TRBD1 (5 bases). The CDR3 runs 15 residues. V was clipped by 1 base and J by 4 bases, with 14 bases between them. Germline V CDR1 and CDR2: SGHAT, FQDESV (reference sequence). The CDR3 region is CASSLGPGSRYEQYF. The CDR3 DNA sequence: TGTGCCAGCAGCTTAGGTCCAGGGTCTCGATACGAGCAGTACTTC.

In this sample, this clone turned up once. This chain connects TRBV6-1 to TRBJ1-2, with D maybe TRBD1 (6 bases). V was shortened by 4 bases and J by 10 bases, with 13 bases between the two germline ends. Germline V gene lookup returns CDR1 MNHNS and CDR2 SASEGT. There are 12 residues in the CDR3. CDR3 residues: CASSVGGPAYTF. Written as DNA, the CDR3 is TGTGCCAGCAGTGTTGGGGGGCCGGCCTACACCTTC.

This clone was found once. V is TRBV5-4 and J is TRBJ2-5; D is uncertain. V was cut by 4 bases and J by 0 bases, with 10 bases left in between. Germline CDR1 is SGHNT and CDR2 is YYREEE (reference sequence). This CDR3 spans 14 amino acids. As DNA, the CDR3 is TGTGCCAGCAGCCATATTGACAACCAAGAGACCCAGTACTTC. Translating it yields CASSHIDNQETQYF.

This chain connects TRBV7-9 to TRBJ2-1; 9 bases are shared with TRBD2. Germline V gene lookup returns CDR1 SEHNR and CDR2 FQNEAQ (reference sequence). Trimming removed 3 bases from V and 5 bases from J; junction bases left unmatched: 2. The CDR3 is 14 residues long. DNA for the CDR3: TGTGCCAGCAGCTTTAGCGGGAGTAACAATGAGCAGTTCTTC. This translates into CASSFSGSNNEQFF. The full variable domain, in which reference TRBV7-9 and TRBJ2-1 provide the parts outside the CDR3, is DTGVSQNPRHKITKRGQNVTFRCDPISEHNRLYWYRQTLGQGPEFLTYFQNEAQLEKSRLLSDRFSAERPKGSFSTLEIQRTEQGDSAMYLCASSFSGSNNEQFFGPGTRLTVL.

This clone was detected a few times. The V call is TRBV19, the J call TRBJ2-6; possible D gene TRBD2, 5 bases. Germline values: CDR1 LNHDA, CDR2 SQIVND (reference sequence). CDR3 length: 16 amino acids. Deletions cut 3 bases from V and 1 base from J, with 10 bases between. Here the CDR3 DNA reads TGTGCCAGTAGTATTGATCCGGGGTCTGGGGCCAACGTCCTGACTTTC. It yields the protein CASSIDPGSGANVLTF.

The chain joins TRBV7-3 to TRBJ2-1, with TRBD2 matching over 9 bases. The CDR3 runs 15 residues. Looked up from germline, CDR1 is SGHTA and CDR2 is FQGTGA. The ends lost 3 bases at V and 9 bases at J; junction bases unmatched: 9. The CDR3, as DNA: TGTGCCAGCAGCTTGACTAGCGGAGGGGTTGGTGAGCAGTTCTTC. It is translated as CASSLTSGGVGEQFF.

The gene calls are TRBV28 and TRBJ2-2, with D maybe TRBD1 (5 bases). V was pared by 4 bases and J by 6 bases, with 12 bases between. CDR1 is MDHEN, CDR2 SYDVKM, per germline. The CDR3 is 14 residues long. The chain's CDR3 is CASSSQGMSGELFF. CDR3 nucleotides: TGTGCCAGCAGTTCCCAGGGTATGTCCGGGGAGCTGTTTTTT.

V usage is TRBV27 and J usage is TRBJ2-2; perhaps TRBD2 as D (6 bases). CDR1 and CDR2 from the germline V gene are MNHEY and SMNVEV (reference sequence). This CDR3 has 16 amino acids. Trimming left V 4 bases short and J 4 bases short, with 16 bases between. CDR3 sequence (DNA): TGTGCCAGCAGTTGGGGGGTCGGACTACGCACCGGGGAGCTGTTTTTT. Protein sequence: CASSWGVGLRTGELFF.

DNA of the CDR3: TGTGCCAGCAGCGTGGGGTGGACAAATTACAATGAGCAGTTCTTC. The encoded protein is CASSVGWTNYNEQFF. This chain uses TRBV5-4 with TRBJ2-1; D possibly corresponds to TRBD1 (5 bases). Trimming left V 4 bases short and J 4 bases short, with 15 bases between. Per the germline V gene, CDR1 is SGHNT and CDR2 is YYREEE (reference sequence). The CDR3 is 15 amino acids.

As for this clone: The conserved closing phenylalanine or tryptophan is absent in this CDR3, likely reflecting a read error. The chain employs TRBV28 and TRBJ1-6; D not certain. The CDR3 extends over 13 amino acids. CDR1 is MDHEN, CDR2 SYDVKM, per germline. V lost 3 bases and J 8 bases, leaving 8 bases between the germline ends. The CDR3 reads CASSFAPDSPLHL. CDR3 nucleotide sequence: TGTGCCAGCAGTTTCGCCCCAGATTCACCCCTCCACCTT.

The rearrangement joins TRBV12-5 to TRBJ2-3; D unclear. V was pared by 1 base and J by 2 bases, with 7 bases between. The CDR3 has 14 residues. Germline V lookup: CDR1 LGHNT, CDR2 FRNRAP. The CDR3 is CASGLDSVTDTQYF. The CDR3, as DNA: TGTGCTAGTGGTTTGGACAGTGTCACAGATACGCAGTATTTT.